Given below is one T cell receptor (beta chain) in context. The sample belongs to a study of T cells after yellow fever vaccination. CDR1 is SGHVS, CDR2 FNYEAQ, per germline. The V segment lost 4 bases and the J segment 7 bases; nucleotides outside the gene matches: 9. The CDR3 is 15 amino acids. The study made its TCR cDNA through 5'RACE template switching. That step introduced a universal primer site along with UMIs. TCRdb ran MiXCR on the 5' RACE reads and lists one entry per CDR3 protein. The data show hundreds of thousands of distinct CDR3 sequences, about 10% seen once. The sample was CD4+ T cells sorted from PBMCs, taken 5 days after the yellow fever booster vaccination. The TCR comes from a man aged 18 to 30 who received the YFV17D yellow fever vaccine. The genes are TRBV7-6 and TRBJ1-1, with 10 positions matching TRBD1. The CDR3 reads CASSSSRDRGGEAFF. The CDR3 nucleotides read TGTGCCAGCAGCTCGTCCCGGGACAGGGGAGGTGAAGCTTTCTTT.